This record looks at one TCR beta chain sequence and its context. Under the authors' procedure: Estimation of nucleated cell counts relied on the amplification of reference gene primers. The data were produced by immunoSEQ multiplex PCR, yet TCRdb's version contains in-frame clones alone and is incomplete. V, J and clone size are taken as reported in that table, and D and trimming were inferred from the DNA itself. The table shows some 270,000 clones, with approximately 85% occurring only once. This specimen belongs to a study of blood T cell repertoires in COVID-19. Background on the study: The study drew acute and convalescent COVID-19 samples from the United States, Italy and Spain. Sample material is recorded as cDNA or gDNA derived from T cells, B-cell-depleted T cells, or PBMCs.

The length of the CDR3 is 15 residues. Per the germline V gene, CDR1 is LGHDT and CDR2 is YNNKEL (reference sequence). Losses at the gene ends were 5 bases for V and 3 bases for J; bases not matched to a gene: 4. This chain links TRBV3-1 (or the pseudogene TRBV3-2) with TRBJ1-4; 9 bases line up with TRBD1. The TCR comes from a human donor with COVID-19, enrolled during active disease. The donor label of this sample is uncertain. Sequencing was carried out using peripheral blood. Here the CDR3 reads CASSDRGAPNEKLFF. The CDR3 DNA reads TGTGCCAGCAGCGACAGGGGGGCACCTAATGAAAAACTGTTTTTT.